What follows are 7 T cell receptor beta chains derived from one specimen sequenced in a study of beta chain features in type 1 diabetes. Findings and limits, study-wide: Shorter TCRB CDR3s, moderately but significantly so, marked every one of the four CD4+ subsets in Type 1 diabetes patients.

Antigens for these TCRs are unknown. TCRB transcripts that were expressed got sequenced, as all of the isolated RNA had been reverse transcribed. TCRdb's copy holds only in-frame clones and misses some; the assay was immunoSEQ multiplex PCR. The data show approximately 250,000 clones, with 20% to 25% seen just once and 0.012% held by the top ten. The sample comprised naive CD4+ T cells from blood. These receptors were obtained from a woman aged 25 to 45 with type 1 diabetes.

Only a few counts were recorded for this clone. The chain is built from TRBV29-1 and TRBJ1-2; D perhaps matches TRBD1 (5 bases). The CDR3 is 12 residues long. The germline CDR1 and CDR2 sequences are SQVTM and ANQGSEA. Trimming took 7 bases from V and 2 from J, leaving 11 bases between them. CDR3 residues: CSAISGNYGYTF. DNA for the CDR3: TGCAGCGCCATTTCAGGGAACTATGGCTACACCTTC.

Only a few counts were recorded for this clone. This chain links TRBV2 with TRBJ2-7, with 10 bases lining up with TRBD2. CDR1 is SNHLY, CDR2 FYNNEI, per germline. Trimming cost V 2 bases and J 5 bases; bases outside gene matches: 3. The CDR3 spans 14 residues. CDR3 amino acids: CASSESSGSNEQYF. Written as DNA, the CDR3 is TGTGCCAGCAGTGAATCTAGCGGGAGTAACGAGCAGTACTTC.

This clone was seen only a few times. The chain recombines TRBV15 with TRBJ2-1, with TRBD2 matching over 7 bases. V lost 0 bases, J lost 4 bases, and 12 bases stayed unmatched. Germline V gene lookup returns CDR1 LNHNV and CDR2 YYDKDF (reference sequence). The CDR3 consists of 18 residues. The CDR3 spells CATSRDGGDLSIYNEQFF. CDR3 coding DNA: TGTGCCACCAGCAGAGATGGGGGGGATCTTAGCATTTACAATGAGCAGTTCTTC.

This clone was recorded a few times. The gene calls are TRBV5-1 and TRBJ1-1; 7 nucleotides agree with TRBD1. The CDR3 is 14 amino acids. The junction had 4 bases not matched to a gene; V was cut back by 4 bases and J by 1 base. Germline CDR1 reads SGHRS; CDR2 reads YFSETQ. CDR3 loop: CASSKGQSNTEAFF. CDR3 in DNA: TGCGCCAGCAGCAAGGGACAGTCGAACACTGAAGCTTTCTTT.

The chain links TRBV6-5 to TRBJ2-5, with D possibly TRBD2 on 6 matching bases. The germline gives CDR1 MNHEY, CDR2 SVGAGI. The V end was cut by 6 bases, the J end by 5 bases, with 16 bases between. This CDR3 region has 14 residues. The CDR3: CASRDVGGGETQYF. The DNA of the CDR3 is TGTGCCAGCAGAGACGTCGGGGGTGGCGAGACCCAGTACTTC.

This clone appeared a few times. The chain couples TRBV30 to TRBJ1-1; D possibly corresponds to TRBD1 (5 bases). V dropped 0 bases and J dropped 6 bases, with 11 bases sitting between them. CDR3 length: 13 residues. Germline V gene data show CDR1 as GTSNPN and CDR2 as SVGIG (reference sequence). The CDR3 region has the DNA TGTGCCTGGAGTGTTCCGCCAGGGTCTGAAGCTTTCTTT. It yields the protein CAWSVPPGSEAFF.

With respect to this clone: An end of the junction differs from the germline gene, which may be a read error. This chain uses TRBV7-7 with TRBJ2-5, with a weak D call TRBD2 (5 bases). Germline CDR1 SSHAT, CDR2 FNYEAQ (reference sequence). The CDR3 has 15 amino acids. This CDR3 reads CASSPATNIAETQYF. CDR3 nucleotide sequence: TGTGCTAGCAGCCCGGCAACCAACATAGCGGAGACCCAGTACTTC.